The 7 T cell receptor beta chains below all came from one sample that was sequenced in a study of T cell responses to AZD1222 COVID-19 vaccine. Data came from immunoSEQ multiplex PCR; TCRdb stores just in-frame clones and leaves some out. Of about 120,000 clones in the sample, around nine tenths were seen once. The sample here was peripheral blood, taken on day 0 of AZD1222 vaccination. The receptors shown here come from an adult in good health.

This chain links TRBV24-1 with TRBJ1-2, with D possibly matching TRBD1 (5 bases). Germline V gives CDR1 KGHDR, CDR2 SFDVKD. This CDR3 contains 13 residues. The ends were cut back, 4 bases at V and 2 bases at J, with 7 bases in the middle. The CDR3 bases are TGTGCCACCAGTGAGGGGCCCAACTATGGCTACACCTTC. Its protein product is CATSEGPNYGYTF.

The rearrangement joins TRBV13 to TRBJ1-1; D not resolved. The CDR3 is 14 residues long. V lost 1 base, J lost 4 bases, and 10 bases lay in between. CDR1 is PRHDT and CDR2 is FYEKMQ in the germline V gene (reference sequence). The CDR3 loop reads CASSLDLSGTEAFF. CDR3 sequence (DNA): TGTGCCAGCAGCTTAGACTTGAGCGGCACTGAAGCTTTCTTT.

V is TRBV29-1 and J is TRBJ1-1, with 8 bases lining up with TRBD1. Germline CDR1 reads SQVTM; CDR2 reads ANQGSEA. With 6 bases clipped from V and 11 bases from J, the junction kept 17 bases outside the gene matches. This CDR3 has 14 residues. The CDR3 region is CSVKEALQGAGAFF. The DNA of the CDR3 is TGCAGCGTCAAAGAAGCCCTTCAGGGGGCGGGGGCTTTCTTT. Variable domain in full (rest from reference TRBV29-1 and TRBJ1-1): SAVISQKPSRDICQRGTSLTIQCQVDSQVTMMFWYRQQPGQSLTLIATANQGSEATYESGFVIDKFPISRPNLTFSTLTVSNMSPEDSSIYLCSVKEALQGAGAFFGQGTRLTVV.

This chain links TRBV14 with TRBJ2-3; D not resolved. This CDR3 spans 21 amino acids. Germline values: CDR1 SGHDN, CDR2 FVKESK. V lost 3 bases, J lost 2 bases, and 30 bases lay in between. This CDR3 reads CASSHQVGQAQLTRITDTQYF. The CDR3 nucleotides read TGTGCCAGCAGCCACCAGGTCGGGCAGGCCCAACTGACGCGAATCACAGATACGCAGTATTTT.

The chain links TRBV4-3 to TRBJ1-1, with a possible D match to TRBD1 (5 bases). The V end was cut by 1 base, the J end by 2 bases, with 20 bases between. The CDR3 sequence is 18 residues long. CDR1 and CDR2 (germline): LGHNA, YSLEER. The chain's CDR3 is CASSQVPIKGTVNTEAFF. The CDR3 region has the DNA TGCGCCAGCAGCCAAGTCCCGATTAAAGGGACGGTTAACACTGAAGCTTTCTTT.

In DNA form, the CDR3 reads TGTGCCAGCAGCTGGATGGGTGAAAAACTGTTTTTT. It yields the protein CASSWMGEKLFF. The V call is TRBV12-3 or TRBV12-4, the J call TRBJ1-4; no clear D. The CDR3 is 12 residues long. V dropped 6 bases and J dropped 7 bases, with 9 bases sitting between them.

The chain links TRBV12-3 or TRBV12-4 to TRBJ1-1; D gene unclear. CDR3 length: 13 amino acids. The V end was cut by 5 bases, the J end by 4 bases, with 11 bases between. The CDR3 nucleotides are TGTGCCAGCAGTCCAGATACGGGCACTGAAGCTTTCTTT. Encoded protein: CASSPDTGTEAFF.